These 20 T cell receptor beta chains originate from one sample sequenced in a study of blood T cell repertoires in COVID-19. The assay was immunoSEQ multiplex PCR, and TCRdb's table has in-frame clones only and misses some. There are 140,000 to 150,000 clones in the sample; 80% occur only once, and about an eighth lies in the top ten. The sample consisted of peripheral blood. All receptors derive from a man aged 60 to 69 with active or convalescent COVID-19.

The CDR3 nucleotides read TGTGCCAGCAGCTTTTTCCGGACAGGGGTCCGGGAGACCCAGTACTTC. Translating gives CASSFFRTGVRETQYF. V is TRBV5-4 and J is TRBJ2-5; 9 nucleotides match TRBD1. The CDR3 has 16 amino acids. Germline V gene lookup returns CDR1 SGHNT and CDR2 YYREEE (reference sequence). V trimming: 2 bases; J trimming: 5 bases; junction bases outside the gene matches: 10.

This clone has more than one count but fewer than ten. The chain links TRBV6-6 to TRBJ1-5; D is possibly TRBD1 (5 bases). V was cut by 3 bases and J by 7 bases, with 13 bases left in between. The CDR3 loop spans 14 amino acids. The V gene's germline CDR1 is MNHNY and CDR2 SVGAGI (reference sequence). CDR3 sequence reads: CASSYSRGGQPQHF. CDR3 in DNA: TGTGCCAGCAGTTATTCGAGGGGAGGGCAGCCCCAGCATTTT.

This clone was counted a few times. The chain carries TRBV19 and TRBJ1-5; possibly TRBD1 for D (6 bases). The CDR3 is 17 residues long. V was cut by 4 bases and J by 1 base, with 17 bases left in between. Looked up from germline, CDR1 is LNHDA and CDR2 is SQIVND (reference sequence). The CDR3 region has the DNA TGTGCCAGTAGTAATCACAGGGCCGGGCGCAGCAATCAGCCCCAGCATTTT. It codes for CASSNHRAGRSNQPQHF.

This clone was found once. The chain has TRBV5-4 and TRBJ2-6; 10 bases are a match to TRBD1. Per germline, CDR1 SGHNT and CDR2 YYREEE (reference sequence). The trim removed 1 base at V and 0 bases at J, leaving 1 base unmatched. This CDR3 has 17 amino acids. The DNA of the CDR3 is TGTGCCAGCAGCTTGCGACAGGGGGCCTCTGGGGCCAACGTCCTGACTTTC. The encoded protein is CASSLRQGASGANVLTF.

The chain has TRBV7-9 and TRBJ2-7; D not certain. CDR1 and CDR2 (germline): SEHNR, FQNEAQ (reference sequence). V was trimmed by 1 base and J by 0 bases, leaving 19 bases between them. The CDR3 is 18 residues long. CDR3 loop: CASSLDVTRIPPSYEQYF. In nucleotides, the CDR3 is TGTGCCAGCAGCTTAGATGTGACAAGGATACCCCCCTCCTACGAGCAGTACTTC.

This chain uses TRBV19 with TRBJ1-2; no reliable D call. Germline V gene sequence: CDR1 LNHDA, CDR2 SQIVND (reference sequence). CDR3 size: 14 residues. Between the trimmed V and J ends, which lost 8 bases and 4 bases, there was a span of 17 bases. CDR3 sequence (DNA): TGTGCCAGTTCCCCCCTCATAACACCCTATGGCTACACCTTC. Protein: CASSPLITPYGYTF.

This clone was counted only a few times. The chain is built from TRBV11-1 and TRBJ2-2, with D tentatively TRBD1 (6 bases). CDR3 length equals 14 residues. CDR1 and CDR2 (germline): SGHAT, FQDESV (reference sequence). V dropped 5 bases and J dropped 7 bases, with 14 bases sitting between them. CDR3 DNA: TGTGCCAGCAGCGAATACAACAGGGTCGGGGAGCTGTTTTTT. Its protein product is CASSEYNRVGELFF.

The V and J genes are TRBV5-1 and TRBJ2-7; the D gene is possibly TRBD1 (5 bases). This CDR3 has 14 amino acids. The germline CDR1 and CDR2 sequences are SGHRS and YFSETQ. Trimming pared 0 bases from V and 3 bases from J, leaving 10 bases between. The CDR3 DNA is TGCGCCAGCAGCTTGGGACAGTTTGTCTACGAGCAGTACTTC. It translates to CASSLGQFVYEQYF.

The rearrangement uses TRBV6-5 and TRBJ1-2, with D hard to call. Germline lookup yields CDR1 MNHEY and CDR2 SVGAGI. The CDR3 runs to 13 residues. V was cut by 2 bases and J by 7 bases, with 11 bases left in between. Written as DNA, the CDR3 is TGTGCCAGCAGTTACCCCCGGGGTAGTGGCTACACCTTC. It translates to CASSYPRGSGYTF.

A single count supports this clone. The rearrangement joins TRBV27 to TRBJ1-6; 9 nucleotides line up with TRBD1. Germline trimming cut 9 bases from V and 8 bases from J; bases unmatched to any gene: 2. Germline CDR1 MNHEY, CDR2 SMNVEV (reference sequence). CDR3 length: 12 amino acids. For the CDR3, the DNA is TGTGCCAGTAGACAGGGGGATTCACCCCTCCACTTT. This codes for CASRQGDSPLHF.

This clone was observed once. The V gene is TRBV5-1, the J gene TRBJ2-2; 8 nucleotides agree with TRBD1. There are 15 residues in the CDR3. Germline loops: CDR1 SGHRS, CDR2 YFSETQ. Germline trimming cut 3 bases from V and 1 base from J; bases unmatched to any gene: 2. DNA for the CDR3: TGCGCCAGCAGCTCCGACAGGGGGAACACCGGGGAGCTGTTTTTT. Translating gives CASSSDRGNTGELFF.

CDR3 sequence: CSATATISANTEAFF. As DNA, the CDR3 is TGCAGCGCTACGGCGACAATTAGTGCCAACACTGAAGCTTTCTTT. The chain is built from TRBV29-1 and TRBJ1-1; D uncertain. There are 15 residues in the CDR3. Germline V lookup: CDR1 SQVTM, CDR2 ANQGSEA. The V end was cut by 7 bases, the J end by 2 bases, with 20 bases between.

This chain joins TRBV25-1 and TRBJ1-5, with unresolved D. Germline CDR1 MGHDK, CDR2 SYGVNS. The CDR3 has 14 residues. The germline V and J ends were trimmed by 2 bases and 6 bases, with 11 bases remaining between them. CDR3 region: CASSEIGVSQPQHF. DNA for the CDR3: TGTGCCAGCAGTGAAATCGGGGTTAGTCAGCCCCAGCATTTT.

This clone was seen a single time. The V call is TRBV28, the J call TRBJ2-7, with TRBD1 matching over 7 bases. The junction had 13 bases not matched to a gene; V was cut back by 5 bases and J by 0 bases. The germline V gene encodes CDR1 MDHEN and CDR2 SYDVKM. The CDR3 sequence is 17 residues long. CDR3 nucleotides: TGTGCCAGCAGTGCCACTCTGGTAGGGGGCAGCTCCTACGAGCAGTACTTC. Protein sequence: CASSATLVGGSSYEQYF.

This chain uses TRBV6-1 with TRBJ2-3; tentatively, D is TRBD2 (6 bases). The germline V gene encodes CDR1 MNHNS and CDR2 SASEGT. CDR3 length equals 17 residues. Trimming pared 1 base from V and 3 bases from J, leaving 17 bases between. The CDR3 spells CASSEGMSGLWTDTQYF. Written as DNA, the CDR3 is TGTGCCAGCAGTGAAGGGATGAGCGGGCTTTGGACAGATACGCAGTATTTT.

The chain combines TRBV14 with TRBJ2-4; 7 bases fit TRBD1. J gave up 8 bases and V 2 bases, and 3 bases lay outside the gene matches. In germline, CDR1 is SGHDN, CDR2 FVKESK. The CDR3 loop spans 13 amino acids. Written as DNA, the CDR3 is TGTGCCAGCAGCCAACAGGGGACAGACATTCAGTACTTC. As protein: CASSQQGTDIQYF.

The chain carries TRBV30 and TRBJ1-6; 7 bases match TRBD1. The CDR3 spans 14 residues. V was clipped by 2 bases and J by 11 bases; unmatched bases: 9. CDR1 and CDR2 (germline): GTSNPN, SVGIG (reference sequence). This CDR3 is CAWSRDLQGTPLHF. Here the CDR3 DNA reads TGTGCCTGGAGTCGGGATCTACAGGGGACACCCCTCCACTTT.

This chain uses TRBV19 with TRBJ1-5, with 8 bases that match TRBD1. CDR3 size: 15 residues. The germline gives CDR1 LNHDA, CDR2 SQIVND (reference sequence). The V gene end was trimmed by 9 bases and the J gene end by 0 bases; junction bases not matched to a gene: 7. In DNA, the CDR3 is TGTGCCAGCAGGGGGCAGTTATATAGCAATCAGCCCCAGCATTTT. Amino acids: CASRGQLYSNQPQHF.

This clone has only a few counts. This sequence joins TRBV7-9 and TRBJ2-7, with a tentative D call TRBD2 (6 bases). Trimming stripped 3 bases from V and 0 bases from J, with 6 bases between. The CDR3 extends over 13 amino acids. Germline assignment: CDR1 SEHNR and CDR2 FQNEAQ (reference sequence). The CDR3 reads CASSFGSSYEQYF. The CDR3 DNA reads as TGTGCCAGCAGCTTCGGGAGCTCCTACGAGCAGTACTTC.

This sequence joins TRBV9 and TRBJ2-3; D is possibly TRBD1 (6 bases). V lost 4 bases to trimming and J lost 2 bases, with 17 bases between them. The CDR3 loop spans 16 amino acids. CDR1 SGDLS and CDR2 YYNGEE come from the germline V gene. The CDR3 reads CASSPNAGQNTDTQYF. The CDR3 nucleotides are TGTGCCAGCAGCCCAAATGCTGGACAGAACACAGATACGCAGTATTTT.